This T cell receptor beta chain was documented in a study of T cells in Graves' hyperthyroidism and ophthalmopathy. This clonotype was recorded many times. Amplification of TCR beta CDR3 regions used RNA as the template. Researchers ran a first-round RT-PCR on the TCR CDR3 using the HTBI primer set. Each CDR3 protein gets one entry after TCRdb re-called the multiplex PCR reads with MiXCR. The sample shows about 360,000 distinct CDR3 sequences, around 25% of them seen only once. The receptor comes from a man in his fifties or sixties with Graves' hyperthyroidism. The sample consisted of blood.

This CDR3 is CASSSGLAGLYEQYF. The CDR3 DNA follows: TGTGCCAGCAGCTCGGGACTAGCGGGTCTCTACGAGCAGTACTTC. V usage is TRBV12-3 or TRBV12-4 and J usage is TRBJ2-7; 12 bases match TRBD2. This CDR3 is built from 15 residues. The V gene end was trimmed by 6 bases and the J gene end by 3 bases; junction bases not matched to a gene: 6.